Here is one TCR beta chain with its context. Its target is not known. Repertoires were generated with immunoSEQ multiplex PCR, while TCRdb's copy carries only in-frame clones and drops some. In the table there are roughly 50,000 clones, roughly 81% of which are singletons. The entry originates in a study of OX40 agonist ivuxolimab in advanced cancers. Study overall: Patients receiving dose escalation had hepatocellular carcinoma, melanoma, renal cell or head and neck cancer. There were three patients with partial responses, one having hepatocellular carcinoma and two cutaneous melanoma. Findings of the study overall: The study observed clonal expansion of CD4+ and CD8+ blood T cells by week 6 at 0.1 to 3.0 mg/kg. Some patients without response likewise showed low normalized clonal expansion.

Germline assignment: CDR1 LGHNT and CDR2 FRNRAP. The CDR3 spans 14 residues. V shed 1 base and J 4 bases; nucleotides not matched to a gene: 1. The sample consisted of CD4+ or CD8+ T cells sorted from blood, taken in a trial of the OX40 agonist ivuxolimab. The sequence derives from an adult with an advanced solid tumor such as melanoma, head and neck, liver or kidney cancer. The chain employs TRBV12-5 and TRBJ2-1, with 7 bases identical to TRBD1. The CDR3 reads CASGLDRGYNEQFF. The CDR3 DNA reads TGTGCTAGTGGTTTGGACAGGGGTTACAATGAGCAGTTCTTC.